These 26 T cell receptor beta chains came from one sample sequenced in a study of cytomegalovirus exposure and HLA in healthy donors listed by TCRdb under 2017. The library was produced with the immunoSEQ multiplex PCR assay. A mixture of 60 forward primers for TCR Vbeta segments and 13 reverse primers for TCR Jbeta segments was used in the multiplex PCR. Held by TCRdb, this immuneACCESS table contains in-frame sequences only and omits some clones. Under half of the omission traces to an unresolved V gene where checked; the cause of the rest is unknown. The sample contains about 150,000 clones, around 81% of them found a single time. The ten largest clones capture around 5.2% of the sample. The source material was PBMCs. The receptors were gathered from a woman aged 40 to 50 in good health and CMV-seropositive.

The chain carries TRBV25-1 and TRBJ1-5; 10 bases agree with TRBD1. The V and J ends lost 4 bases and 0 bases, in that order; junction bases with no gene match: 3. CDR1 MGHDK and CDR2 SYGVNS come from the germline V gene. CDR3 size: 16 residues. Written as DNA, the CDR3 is TGTGCCAGCAGTGGGGGACAGGGGAATAGCAATCAGCCCCAGCATTTT. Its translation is CASSGGQGNSNQPQHF.

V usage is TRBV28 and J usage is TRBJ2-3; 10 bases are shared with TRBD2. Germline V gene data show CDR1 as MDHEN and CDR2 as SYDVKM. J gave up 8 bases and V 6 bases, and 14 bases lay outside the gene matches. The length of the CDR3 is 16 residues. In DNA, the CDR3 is TGTGCCAGCAGCGGAACCGGGCTAGCGGGAGCGAGTACGCAGTATTTT. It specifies CASSGTGLAGASTQYF.

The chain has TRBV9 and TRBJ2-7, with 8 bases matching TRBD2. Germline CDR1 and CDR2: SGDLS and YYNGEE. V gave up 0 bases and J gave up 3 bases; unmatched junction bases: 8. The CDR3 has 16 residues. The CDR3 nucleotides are TGTGCCAGCAGCGTAGTTCCTAGCGGGTCCTTCTACGAGCAGTACTTC. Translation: CASSVVPSGSFYEQYF.

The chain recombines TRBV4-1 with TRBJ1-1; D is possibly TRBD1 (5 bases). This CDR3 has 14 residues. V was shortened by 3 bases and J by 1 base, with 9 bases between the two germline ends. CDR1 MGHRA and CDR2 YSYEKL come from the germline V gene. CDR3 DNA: TGCGCCAGCAGCCACCCAGGACAGAACACTGAAGCTTTCTTT. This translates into CASSHPGQNTEAFF.

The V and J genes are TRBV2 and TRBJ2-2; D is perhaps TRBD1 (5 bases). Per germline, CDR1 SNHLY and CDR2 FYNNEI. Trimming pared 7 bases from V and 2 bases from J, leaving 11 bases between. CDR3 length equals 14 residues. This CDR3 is CASTRQRNTGELFF. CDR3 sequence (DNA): TGTGCCAGCACCAGACAGAGAAACACCGGGGAGCTGTTTTTT.

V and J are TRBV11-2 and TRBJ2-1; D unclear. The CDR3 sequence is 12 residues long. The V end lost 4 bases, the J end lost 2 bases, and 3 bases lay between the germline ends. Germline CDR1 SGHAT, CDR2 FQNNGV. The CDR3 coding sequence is TGTGCCAGCAGCTCTCCCTACAATGAGCAGTTCTTC. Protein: CASSSPYNEQFF.

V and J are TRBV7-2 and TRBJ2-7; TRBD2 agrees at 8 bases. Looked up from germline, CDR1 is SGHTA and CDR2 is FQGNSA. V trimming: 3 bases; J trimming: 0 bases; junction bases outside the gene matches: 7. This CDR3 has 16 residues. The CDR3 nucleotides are TGTGCCAGCAGCTTCACGTCTGCGGGAGGCTCCTACGAGCAGTACTTC. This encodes CASSFTSAGGSYEQYF.

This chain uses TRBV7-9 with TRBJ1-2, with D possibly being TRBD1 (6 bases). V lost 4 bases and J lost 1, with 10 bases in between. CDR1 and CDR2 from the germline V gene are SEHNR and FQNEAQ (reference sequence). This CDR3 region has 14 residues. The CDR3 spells CASSYREFNYGYTF. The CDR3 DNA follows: TGTGCCAGCAGCTACAGGGAATTTAACTATGGCTACACCTTC. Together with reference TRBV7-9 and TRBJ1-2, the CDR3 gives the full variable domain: DTGVSQNPRHKITKRGQNVTFRCDPISEHNRLYWYRQTLGQGPEFLTYFQNEAQLEKSRLLSDRFSAERPKGSFSTLEIQRTEQGDSAMYLCASSYREFNYGYTFGSGTRLTVV.

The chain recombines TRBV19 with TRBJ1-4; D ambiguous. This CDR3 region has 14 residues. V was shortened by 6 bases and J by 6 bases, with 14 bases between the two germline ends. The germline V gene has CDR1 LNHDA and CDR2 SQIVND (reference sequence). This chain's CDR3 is CASRNREADEKLFF. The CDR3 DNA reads TGTGCCAGTAGAAATAGGGAAGCGGATGAAAAACTGTTTTTT. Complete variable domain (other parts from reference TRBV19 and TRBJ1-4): DGGITQSPKYLFRKEGQNVTLSCEQNLNHDAMYWYRQDPGQGLRLIYYSQIVNDFQKGDIAEGYSVSREKKESFPLTVTSAQKNPTAFYLCASRNREADEKLFFGSGTQLSVL.

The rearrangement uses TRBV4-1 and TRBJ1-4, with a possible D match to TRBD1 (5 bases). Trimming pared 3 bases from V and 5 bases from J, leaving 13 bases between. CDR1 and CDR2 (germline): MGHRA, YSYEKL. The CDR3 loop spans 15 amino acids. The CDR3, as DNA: TGCGCCAGCAGCCACCAGGGAAGTGTAAATGAAAAACTGTTTTTT. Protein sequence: CASSHQGSVNEKLFF.

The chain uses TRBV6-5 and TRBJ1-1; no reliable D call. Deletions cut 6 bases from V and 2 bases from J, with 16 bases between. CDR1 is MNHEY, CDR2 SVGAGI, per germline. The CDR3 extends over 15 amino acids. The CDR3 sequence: CASSPFQRANTEAFF. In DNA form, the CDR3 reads TGTGCCAGCAGCCCCTTTCAGAGGGCAAACACTGAAGCTTTCTTT.

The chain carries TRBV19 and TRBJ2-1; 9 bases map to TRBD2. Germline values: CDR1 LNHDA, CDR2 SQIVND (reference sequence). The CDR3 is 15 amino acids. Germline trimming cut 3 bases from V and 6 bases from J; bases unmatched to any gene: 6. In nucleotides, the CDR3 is TGTGCCAGTAGTATGGTAGCGGGAGTCCCCAATGAGCAGTTCTTC. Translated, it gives CASSMVAGVPNEQFF.

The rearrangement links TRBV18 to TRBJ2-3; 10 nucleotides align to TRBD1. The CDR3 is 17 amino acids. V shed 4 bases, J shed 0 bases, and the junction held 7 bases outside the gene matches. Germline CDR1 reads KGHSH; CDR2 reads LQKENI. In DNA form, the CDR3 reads TGTGCCAGCTCACTCAGCGGACAGGGGGAGAGCACAGATACGCAGTATTTT. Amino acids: CASSLSGQGESTDTQYF.

CDR3 amino acids: CASSLDGPPSHEQYF. The CDR3 DNA sequence: TGCGCCAGCAGCTTGGATGGCCCTCCGTCCCACGAGCAGTACTTC. The V call is TRBV5-1, the J call TRBJ2-7; D call uncertain. The V gene lost 0 bases and the J gene lost 5 bases, with 15 bases spanning the gap. Looked up from germline, CDR1 is SGHRS and CDR2 is YFSETQ. This CDR3 comprises 15 residues. Full variable domain (outside the CDR3, taken from reference TRBV5-1 and TRBJ2-7): KAGVTQTPRYLIKTRGQQVTLSCSPISGHRSVSWYQQTPGQGLQFLFEYFSETQRNKGNFPGRFSGRQFSNSRSEMNVSTLELGDSALYLCASSLDGPPSHEQYFGPGTRLTVT.

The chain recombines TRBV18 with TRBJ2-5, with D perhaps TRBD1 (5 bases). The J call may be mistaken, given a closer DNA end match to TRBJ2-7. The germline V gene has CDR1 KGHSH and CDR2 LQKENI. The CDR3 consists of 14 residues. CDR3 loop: CASSPPGQPYEQYF. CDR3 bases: TGTGCCAGCTCACCACCCGGACAACCCTACGAGCAGTACTTC.

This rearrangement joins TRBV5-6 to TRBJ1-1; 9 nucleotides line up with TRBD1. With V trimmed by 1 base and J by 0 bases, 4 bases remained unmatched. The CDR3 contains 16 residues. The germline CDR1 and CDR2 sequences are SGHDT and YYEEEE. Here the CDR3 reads CASSLTQGAMNTEAFF. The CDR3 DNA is TGTGCCAGCAGCTTGACACAGGGGGCGATGAACACTGAAGCTTTCTTT.

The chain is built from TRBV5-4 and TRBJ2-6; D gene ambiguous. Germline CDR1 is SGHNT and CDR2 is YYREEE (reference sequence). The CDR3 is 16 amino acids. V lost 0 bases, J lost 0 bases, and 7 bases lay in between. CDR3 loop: CASSLVAGSGANVLTF. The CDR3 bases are TGTGCCAGCAGCTTGGTGGCAGGCTCTGGGGCCAACGTCCTGACTTTC. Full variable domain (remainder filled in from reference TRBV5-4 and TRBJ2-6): ETGVTQSPTHLIKTRGQQVTLRCSSQSGHNTVSWYQQALGQGPQFIFQYYREEENGRGNFPPRFSGLQFPNYSSELNVNALELDDSALYLCASSLVAGSGANVLTFGAGSRLTVL.

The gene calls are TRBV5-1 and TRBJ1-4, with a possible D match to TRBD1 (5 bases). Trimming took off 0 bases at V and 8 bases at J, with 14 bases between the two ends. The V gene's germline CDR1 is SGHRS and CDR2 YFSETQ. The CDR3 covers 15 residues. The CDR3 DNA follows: TGCGCCAGCAGCTTGGATTCTCTTAGGGGCGAAAAACTGTTTTTT. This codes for CASSLDSLRGEKLFF.

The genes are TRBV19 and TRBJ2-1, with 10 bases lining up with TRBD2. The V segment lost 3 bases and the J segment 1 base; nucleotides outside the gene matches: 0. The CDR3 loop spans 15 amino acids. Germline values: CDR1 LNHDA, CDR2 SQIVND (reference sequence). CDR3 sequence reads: CASSISGGSYNEQFF. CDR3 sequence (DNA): TGTGCCAGTAGTATTAGCGGGGGGTCCTACAATGAGCAGTTCTTC.

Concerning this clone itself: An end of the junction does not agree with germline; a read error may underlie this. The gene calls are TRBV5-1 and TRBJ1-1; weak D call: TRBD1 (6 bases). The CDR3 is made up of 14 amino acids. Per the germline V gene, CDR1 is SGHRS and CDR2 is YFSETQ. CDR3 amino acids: CASTLTGEPVTAFF. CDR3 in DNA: TGCGCCAGCACCTTGACAGGCGAGCCGGTGACGGCTTTCTTT.

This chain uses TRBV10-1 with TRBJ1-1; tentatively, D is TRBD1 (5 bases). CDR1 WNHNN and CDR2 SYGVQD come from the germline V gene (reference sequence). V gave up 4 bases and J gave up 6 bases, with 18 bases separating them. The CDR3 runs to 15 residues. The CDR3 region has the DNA TGCGCCAGCAGTGTGAGCAGGGCCACGGGGGCTGAAGCTTTCTTT. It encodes CASSVSRATGAEAFF.

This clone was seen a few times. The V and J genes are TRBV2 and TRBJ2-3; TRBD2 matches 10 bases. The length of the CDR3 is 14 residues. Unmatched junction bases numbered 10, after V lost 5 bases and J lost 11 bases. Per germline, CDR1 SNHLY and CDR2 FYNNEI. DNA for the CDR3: TGTGCCAGCAGTCTAGCGGGGGAAGGGCGTAGGCAGTATTTT. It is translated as CASSLAGEGRRQYF.

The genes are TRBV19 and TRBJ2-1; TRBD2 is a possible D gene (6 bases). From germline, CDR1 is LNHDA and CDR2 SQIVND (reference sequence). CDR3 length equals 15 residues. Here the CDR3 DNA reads TGTGCTTCTAACGCGAGGGAGGCAGCCTACAATGAGCAGTTCTTC. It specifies CASNAREAAYNEQFF.

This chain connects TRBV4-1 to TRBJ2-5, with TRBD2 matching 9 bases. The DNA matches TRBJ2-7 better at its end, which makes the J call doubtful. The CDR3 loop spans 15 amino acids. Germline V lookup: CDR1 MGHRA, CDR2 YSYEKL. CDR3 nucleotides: TGCGCCAGCAGCCAGACGACTAGCGGATTCTACGAGCAGTACTTC. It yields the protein CASSQTTSGFYEQYF.

In nucleotides, the CDR3 is TGCGCCAGCAGCTTGGTTGCAGGGGCTGGAAACACCATATATTTT. It specifies CASSLVAGAGNTIYF. This chain uses TRBV5-1 with TRBJ1-3; tentative D call: TRBD1 (6 bases). The CDR3 is 15 amino acids. CDR1 is SGHRS and CDR2 is YFSETQ in the germline V gene. Trimming removed 0 bases from V and 2 bases from J, with 9 bases in between.

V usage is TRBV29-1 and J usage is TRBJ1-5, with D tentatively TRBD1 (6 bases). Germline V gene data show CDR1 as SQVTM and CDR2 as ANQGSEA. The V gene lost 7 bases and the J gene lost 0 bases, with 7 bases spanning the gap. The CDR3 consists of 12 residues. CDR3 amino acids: CSGTDSNQPQHF. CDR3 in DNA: TGCAGCGGGACAGATAGCAATCAGCCCCAGCATTTT.